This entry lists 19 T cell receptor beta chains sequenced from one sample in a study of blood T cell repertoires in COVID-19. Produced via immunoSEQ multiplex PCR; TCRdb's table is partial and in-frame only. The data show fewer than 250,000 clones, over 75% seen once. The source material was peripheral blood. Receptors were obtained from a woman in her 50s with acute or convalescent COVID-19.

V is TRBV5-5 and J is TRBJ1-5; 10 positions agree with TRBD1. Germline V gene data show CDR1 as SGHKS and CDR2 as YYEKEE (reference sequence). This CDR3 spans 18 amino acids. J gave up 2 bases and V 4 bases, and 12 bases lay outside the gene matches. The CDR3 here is CASSGSRQGAVGNQPQHF. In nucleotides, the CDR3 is TGTGCCAGCAGCGGCAGCCGACAGGGGGCGGTGGGCAATCAGCCCCAGCATTTT.

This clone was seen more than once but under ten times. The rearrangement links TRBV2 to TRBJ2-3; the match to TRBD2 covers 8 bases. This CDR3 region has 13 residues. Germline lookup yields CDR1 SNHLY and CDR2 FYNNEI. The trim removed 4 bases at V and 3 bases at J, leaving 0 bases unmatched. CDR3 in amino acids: CASSAGGTDTQYF. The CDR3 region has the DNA TGTGCCAGCAGTGCGGGGGGGACAGATACGCAGTATTTT.

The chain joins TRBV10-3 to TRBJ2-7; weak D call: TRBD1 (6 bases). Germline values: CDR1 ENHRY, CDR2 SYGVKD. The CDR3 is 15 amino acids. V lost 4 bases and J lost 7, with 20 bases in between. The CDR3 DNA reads TGTGCCATCAGTGCGTGGACAGCTACTCGGGGTGAGCAGTACTTC. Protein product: CAISAWTATRGEQYF.

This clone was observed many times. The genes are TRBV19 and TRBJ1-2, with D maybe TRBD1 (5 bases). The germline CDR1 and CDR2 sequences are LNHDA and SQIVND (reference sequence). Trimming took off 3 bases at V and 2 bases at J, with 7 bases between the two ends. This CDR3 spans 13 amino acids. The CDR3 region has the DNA TGTGCCAGTAGTATGGGGGGAAACTATGGCTACACCTTC. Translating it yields CASSMGGNYGYTF.

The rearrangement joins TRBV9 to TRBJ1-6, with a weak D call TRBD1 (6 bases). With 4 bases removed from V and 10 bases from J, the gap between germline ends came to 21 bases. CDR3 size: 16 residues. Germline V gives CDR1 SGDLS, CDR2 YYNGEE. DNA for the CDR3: TGTGCCAGCAGCCCTGAAGGACAGCCGGGTCTGTCACCCCTCCACTTT. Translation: CASSPEGQPGLSPLHF.

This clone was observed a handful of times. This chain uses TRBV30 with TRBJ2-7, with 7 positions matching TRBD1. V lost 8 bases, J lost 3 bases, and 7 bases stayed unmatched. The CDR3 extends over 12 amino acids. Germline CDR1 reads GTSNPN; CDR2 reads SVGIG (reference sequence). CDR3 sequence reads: CAGRQGGYEQYF. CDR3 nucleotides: TGTGCCGGACGACAGGGCGGCTACGAGCAGTACTTC.

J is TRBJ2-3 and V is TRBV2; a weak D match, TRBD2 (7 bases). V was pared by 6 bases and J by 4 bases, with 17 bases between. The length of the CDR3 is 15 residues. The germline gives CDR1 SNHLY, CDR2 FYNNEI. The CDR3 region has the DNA TGTGCCAGCAGCATCGAGGGGGGGAGCGCAGATACGCAGTATTTT. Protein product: CASSIEGGSADTQYF.

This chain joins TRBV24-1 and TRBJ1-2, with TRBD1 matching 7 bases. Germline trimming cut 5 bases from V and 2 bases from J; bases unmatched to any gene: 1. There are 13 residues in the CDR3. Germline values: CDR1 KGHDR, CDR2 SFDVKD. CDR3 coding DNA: TGTGCCACCAGTGTGGGACAGAACTATGGCTACACCTTC. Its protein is CATSVGQNYGYTF.

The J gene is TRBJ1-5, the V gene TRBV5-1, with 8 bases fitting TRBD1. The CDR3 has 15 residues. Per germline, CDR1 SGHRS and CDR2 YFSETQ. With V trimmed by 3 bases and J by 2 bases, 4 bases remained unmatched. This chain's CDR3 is CASSWTGLGNQPQHF. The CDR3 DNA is TGCGCCAGCAGCTGGACAGGGCTTGGCAATCAGCCCCAGCATTTT.

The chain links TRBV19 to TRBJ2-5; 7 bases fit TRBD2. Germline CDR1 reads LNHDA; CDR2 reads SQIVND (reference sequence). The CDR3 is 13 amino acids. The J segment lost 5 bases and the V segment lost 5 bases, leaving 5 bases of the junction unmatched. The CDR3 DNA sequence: TGTGCCAGTAGTGGGGGGGTCGTGGAGACCCAGTACTTC. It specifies CASSGGVVETQYF.

In nucleotides, the CDR3 is TGTGCCAGCAGACCACGGGGACAGTCCTACGAGCAGTACTTC. Translation: CASRPRGQSYEQYF. The V gene is TRBV7-8, the J gene TRBJ2-7, with TRBD1 identical over 7 bases. The CDR3 is made up of 14 amino acids. The V segment lost 6 bases and the J segment 1 base; nucleotides outside the gene matches: 6. Germline assignment: CDR1 SGHVS and CDR2 FQNEAQ.

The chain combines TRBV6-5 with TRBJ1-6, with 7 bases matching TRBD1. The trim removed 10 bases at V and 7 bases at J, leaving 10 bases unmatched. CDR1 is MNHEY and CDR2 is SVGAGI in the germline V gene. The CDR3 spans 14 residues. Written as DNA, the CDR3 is TGTGCCACCGATCTAGGGGGCTTAAATTCACCCCTCCACTTT. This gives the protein CATDLGGLNSPLHF.

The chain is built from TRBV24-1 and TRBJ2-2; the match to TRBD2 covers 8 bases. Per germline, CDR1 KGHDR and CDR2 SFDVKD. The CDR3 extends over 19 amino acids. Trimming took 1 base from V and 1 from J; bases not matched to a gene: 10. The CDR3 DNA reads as TGTGCCACCAGTGATTTAGCGGGGGCCCTATTAGAGAACACCGGGGAGCTGTTTTTT. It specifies CATSDLAGALLENTGELFF.

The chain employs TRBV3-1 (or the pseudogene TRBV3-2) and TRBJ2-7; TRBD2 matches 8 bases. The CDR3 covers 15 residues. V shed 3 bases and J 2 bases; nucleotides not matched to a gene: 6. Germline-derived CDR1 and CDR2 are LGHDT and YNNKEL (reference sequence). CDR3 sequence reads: CASSQEAGAPYEQYF. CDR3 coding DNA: TGTGCCAGCAGCCAGGAAGCGGGGGCCCCCTACGAGCAGTACTTC.

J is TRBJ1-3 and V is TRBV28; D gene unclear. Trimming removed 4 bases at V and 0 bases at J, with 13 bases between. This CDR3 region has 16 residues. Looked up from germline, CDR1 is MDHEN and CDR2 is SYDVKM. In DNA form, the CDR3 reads TGTGCCAGCAGTTCGATCATCGGGTCCTCTGGAAACACCATATATTTT. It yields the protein CASSSIIGSSGNTIYF.

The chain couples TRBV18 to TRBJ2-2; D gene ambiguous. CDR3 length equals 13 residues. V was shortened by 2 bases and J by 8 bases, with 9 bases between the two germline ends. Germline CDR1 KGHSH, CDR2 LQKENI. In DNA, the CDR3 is TGTGCCAGCTCACCAGCCACCACAGGGGAGCTGTTTTTT. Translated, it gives CASSPATTGELFF.

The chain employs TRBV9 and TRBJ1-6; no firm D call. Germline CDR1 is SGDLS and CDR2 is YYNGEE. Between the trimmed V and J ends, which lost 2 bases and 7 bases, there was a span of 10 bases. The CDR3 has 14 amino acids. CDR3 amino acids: CASSVEGRNSPLHF. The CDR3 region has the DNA TGTGCCAGCAGCGTCGAGGGTCGGAATTCACCCCTCCACTTT.

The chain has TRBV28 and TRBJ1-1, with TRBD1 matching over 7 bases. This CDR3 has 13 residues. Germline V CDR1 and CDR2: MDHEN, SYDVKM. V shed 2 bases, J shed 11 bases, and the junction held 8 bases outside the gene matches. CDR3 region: CASSLGTGEGAFF. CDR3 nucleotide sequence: TGTGCCAGCAGTTTAGGAACAGGGGAAGGCGCTTTCTTT.

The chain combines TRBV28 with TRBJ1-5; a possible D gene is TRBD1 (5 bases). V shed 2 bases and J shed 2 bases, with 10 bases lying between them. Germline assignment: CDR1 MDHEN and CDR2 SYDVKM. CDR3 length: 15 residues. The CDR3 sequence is CASSLQGWGNQPQHF. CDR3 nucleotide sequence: TGTGCCAGCAGTTTACAGGGTTGGGGCAATCAGCCCCAGCATTTT.